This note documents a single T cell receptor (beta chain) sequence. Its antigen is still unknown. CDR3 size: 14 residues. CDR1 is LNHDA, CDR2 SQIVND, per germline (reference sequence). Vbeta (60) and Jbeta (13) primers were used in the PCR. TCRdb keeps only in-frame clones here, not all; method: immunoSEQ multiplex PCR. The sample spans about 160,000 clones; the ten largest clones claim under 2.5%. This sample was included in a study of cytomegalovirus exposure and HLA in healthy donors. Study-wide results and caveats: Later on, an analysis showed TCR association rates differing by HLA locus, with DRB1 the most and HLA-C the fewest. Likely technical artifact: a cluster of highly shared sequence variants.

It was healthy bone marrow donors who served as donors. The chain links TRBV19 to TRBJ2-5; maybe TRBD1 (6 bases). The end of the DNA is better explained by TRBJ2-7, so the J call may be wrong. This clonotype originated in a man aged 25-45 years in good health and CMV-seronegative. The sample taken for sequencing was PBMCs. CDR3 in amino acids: CASKRQTGPYEQYF. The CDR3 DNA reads TGTGCCAGTAAGAGACAGACAGGCCCCTACGAGCAGTACTTC.